These 25 T cell receptor beta chains were sequenced from one sample in a study of shared clonotypes between healthy human individuals (dated by TCRdb to between 2020 and 2021). For the CD8 naive samples, CD45RO-negative cells were positively selected for CCR7, yielding a CD45RA+CCR7+ population from which TemRA cells were excluded. Receptor libraries were prepared by the immunoSEQ multiplex PCR assay. In its TCRdb copy, this immuneACCESS table keeps in-frame sequences only and misses some clones. Where compared with another copy, unresolved V genes explain less than half of these, and the others have no known cause. Across this sample there are approximately 810,000 clones, with 90% to 95% seen only once. Clones ranked in the top ten supply 20% to 30% of the sample. The sequenced sample was naive CD8+ T cells sorted from blood. The sample's cell subset or site label, decoded: CD45RA+CCR7+. These receptors all come from a man aged 25 to 45 in good health.

The chain carries TRBV20-1 and TRBJ1-2; D gene uncertain. Germline V gives CDR1 DFQATT, CDR2 SNEGSKA (reference sequence). This CDR3 spans 11 amino acids. Trimming shortened V by 4 bases and J by 5 bases, and 8 bases separated the two germline ends. CDR3 nucleotides: TGCAGTGCTAATCCTGGGTATGGCTACACCTTC. Translating gives CSANPGYGYTF.

The gene calls are TRBV7-2 and TRBJ2-1, with D perhaps given as TRBD1 or TRBD2 (5 bases each). This CDR3 region has 14 residues. V gave up 5 bases and J gave up 10 bases, with 18 bases separating them. Germline lookup yields CDR1 SGHTA and CDR2 FQGNSA. The CDR3 sequence is CASSALGTSMEQFF. In DNA, the CDR3 is TGTGCCAGCAGCGCCCTTGGGACCTCCATGGAGCAGTTCTTC.

The J gene is TRBJ2-1, the V gene TRBV4-1; maybe TRBD1 (5 bases). The CDR3 length is 13 residues. With 5 bases removed from V and 11 bases from J, the gap between germline ends came to 16 bases. CDR1 MGHRA and CDR2 YSYEKL come from the germline V gene. CDR3 amino acids: CASSSASGIKQFF. In nucleotides, the CDR3 is TGCGCCAGCAGCTCGGCTTCAGGGATTAAGCAGTTCTTC.

V is TRBV11-2 and J is TRBJ2-1; the D is unclear. The CDR3 spans 12 residues. V was clipped by 2 bases and J by 2 bases, with 1 base between them. Germline V gene lookup returns CDR1 SGHAT and CDR2 FQNNGV. The CDR3 loop is CASSLPYNEQFF. CDR3 sequence (DNA): TGTGCCAGCAGCTTACCCTACAATGAGCAGTTCTTC.

V usage is TRBV11-2 and J usage is TRBJ2-5; 7 bases agree with TRBD2. Unmatched junction bases numbered 4, after V lost 3 bases and J lost 3 bases. Germline loops: CDR1 SGHAT, CDR2 FQNNGV. There are 14 residues in the CDR3. The CDR3 nucleotides are TGTGCCAGCAGCTTCGTACGGGGGGAAGAGACCCAGTACTTC. It encodes CASSFVRGEETQYF.

V usage is TRBV7-9 and J usage is TRBJ1-4; TRBD1 is a possible D gene (6 bases). V was trimmed by 6 bases and J by 3 bases, leaving 14 bases between them. Germline CDR1 reads SEHNR; CDR2 reads FQNEAQ (reference sequence). CDR3 length: 15 amino acids. CDR3 region: CASRYTGKPNEKLFF. CDR3 bases: TGTGCCAGCAGATACACAGGGAAACCTAATGAAAAACTGTTTTTT.

V usage is TRBV2 and J usage is TRBJ2-7; TRBD1 is a possible D gene (6 bases). The CDR3 is 15 residues long. V was clipped by 5 bases and J by 2 bases, with 16 bases between them. Per germline, CDR1 SNHLY and CDR2 FYNNEI. The CDR3 DNA reads as TGTGCCAGCAGTTCCGGACAGAACAAAGCCTACGAGCAGTACTTC. This codes for CASSSGQNKAYEQYF.

V gene TRBV27 combines with J gene TRBJ2-7; D possibly matches TRBD1 or TRBD2 (5 bases each). The CDR3 sequence is 17 residues long. Germline-derived CDR1 and CDR2 are MNHEY and SMNVEV (reference sequence). Trimming stripped 2 bases from V and 0 bases from J, with 17 bases between. CDR3 coding DNA: TGTGCCAGCAGTTTAGCCCATCCGGGACGGAACTCCTACGAGCAGTACTTC. This sequence encodes CASSLAHPGRNSYEQYF.

This chain uses TRBV6-5 with TRBJ1-1; the D gene is possibly TRBD1 (6 bases). Looked up from germline, CDR1 is MNHEY and CDR2 is SVGAGI. This CDR3 spans 12 amino acids. Trimming stripped 8 bases from V and 6 bases from J, with 13 bases between. The DNA of the CDR3 is TGTGCCAGCCGCGGGGGGCTGGCTGAAGCTTTCTTT. Translating gives CASRGGLAEAFF.

This clone was observed a few times. The rearrangement uses TRBV7-6 and TRBJ2-7, with 7 nucleotides matching TRBD1. Looked up from germline, CDR1 is SGHVS and CDR2 is FNYEAQ. The CDR3 is 14 amino acids. With 5 bases clipped from V and 2 bases from J, the junction kept 6 bases outside the gene matches. The CDR3 nucleotides read TGTGCCAGCAGCACAGGGGACCGCGCCTACGAGCAGTACTTC. The encoded protein is CASSTGDRAYEQYF.

The CDR3 loop reads CASSKPQGSYNEQFF. The DNA of the CDR3 is TGTGCCAGCAGCAAACCCCAGGGATCTTACAATGAGCAGTTCTTC. V gene TRBV21-1 combines with J gene TRBJ2-1; the D call of TRBD1 is as the table states it, not checked on the DNA. TRBV21-1 is recorded as a pseudogene. The CDR3 has 15 residues.

As to this clone: One end of the junction does not line up with germline, which may come from a read error. This chain joins TRBV5-1 and TRBJ1-1; the D is unclear. CDR3 length: 13 residues. The germline gives CDR1 SGHRS, CDR2 YFSETQ. Here the CDR3 DNA reads TGCGCCAGCAGCTTGGAGGGAAACATTGAAGCTTTCTTT. Its protein is CASSLEGNIEAFF.

V is TRBV15 and J is TRBJ2-5, with D perhaps matching TRBD1 (6 bases). The CDR3 is made up of 14 amino acids. With 0 bases removed from V and 5 bases from J, the gap between germline ends came to 10 bases. Germline CDR1 reads LNHNV; CDR2 reads YYDKDF (reference sequence). CDR3 in amino acids: CATSRDRGTETQYF. DNA of the CDR3: TGTGCCACCAGCAGAGATAGGGGGACGGAGACCCAGTACTTC.

V usage is TRBV4-2 and J usage is TRBJ2-2; 12 bases agree with TRBD2. Germline assignment: CDR1 LGHNA and CDR2 YNFKEQ. After removal of 0 bases from V and 7 bases from J, the junction contained 15 bases not matched to a gene. The CDR3 runs to 20 residues. The CDR3 sequence is CASSQEVLAGGPGEVGELFF. The CDR3 nucleotides are TGTGCCAGCAGCCAAGAAGTCCTAGCGGGAGGGCCGGGTGAGGTCGGGGAGCTGTTTTTT.

The DNA for the CDR3 is TGTGCCAGCACCGGCGCCAAGGGACAGGGGCTCTTCTACGAGCAGTACTTC. Its translation: CASTGAKGQGLFYEQYF. The chain employs TRBV11-2 and TRBJ2-7; 10 nucleotides agree with TRBD1. The trim removed 7 bases at V and 3 bases at J, leaving 15 bases unmatched. This CDR3 region has 17 residues. Germline V lookup: CDR1 SGHAT, CDR2 FQNNGV.

The chain combines TRBV27 with TRBJ1-5; D is uncertain. Germline V gene sequence: CDR1 MNHEY, CDR2 SMNVEV (reference sequence). Trimming shortened V by 2 bases and J by 9 bases, and 11 bases separated the two germline ends. This CDR3 region has 13 residues. Here the CDR3 reads CASSLLGGVPQHF. CDR3 nucleotides: TGTGCCAGCAGTTTACTGGGTGGGGTGCCCCAGCATTTT.

This chain joins TRBV6-6 and TRBJ1-4, with 7 nucleotides matching TRBD1. CDR1 is MNHNY, CDR2 SVGAGI, per germline (reference sequence). V lost 6 bases, J lost 8 bases, and 12 bases stayed unmatched. CDR3 length: 15 residues. Here the CDR3 reads CASSLEQGSAEKLFF. The CDR3 DNA follows: TGTGCCAGCAGCCTGGAACAGGGGTCGGCGGAAAAACTGTTTTTT.

The chain couples TRBV5-5 to TRBJ2-1; D call uncertain. There are 11 residues in the CDR3. V was clipped by 4 bases and J by 8 bases, with 7 bases between them. Germline V lookup: CDR1 SGHKS, CDR2 YYEKEE (reference sequence). The CDR3 bases are TGTGCCAGCAGCCCGGACCATGAGCAGTTCTTC. It is translated as CASSPDHEQFF.

This rearrangement joins TRBV9 to TRBJ1-2; no clear D. The CDR3 covers 11 residues. V was clipped by 8 bases and J by 6 bases, with 11 bases between them. Germline CDR1 reads SGDLS; CDR2 reads YYNGEE. In nucleotides, the CDR3 is TGTGCCAGTAGGAGTAGGGATGGCTACACCTTC. Translation: CASRSRDGYTF.

In this sample, this clone turned up once. The rearrangement links TRBV9 to TRBJ2-3; perhaps TRBD1 as D (6 bases). CDR3 length: 12 residues. The germline gives CDR1 SGDLS, CDR2 YYNGEE. Trimming stripped 3 bases from V and 6 bases from J, with 8 bases between. CDR3: CASSARGDTQYF. CDR3 DNA: TGTGCCAGCAGCGCGAGGGGGGATACGCAGTATTTT.

The chain combines TRBV4-1 with TRBJ1-1, with TRBD1 identical over 8 bases. Germline trimming cut 4 bases from V and 3 bases from J; bases unmatched to any gene: 10. Germline lookup yields CDR1 MGHRA and CDR2 YSYEKL. CDR3 length: 16 residues. The CDR3 region has the DNA TGCGCCAGCAGCCCACTTCAGGGGGCTCGTTACACTGAAGCTTTCTTT. This encodes CASSPLQGARYTEAFF.

The chain has TRBV4-2 and TRBJ2-7, with 9 bases identical to TRBD2. Trimming took 4 bases from V and 5 from J; bases not matched to a gene: 6. This CDR3 has 14 residues. CDR1 is LGHNA, CDR2 YNFKEQ, per germline. CDR3 nucleotide sequence: TGTGCCAGCAGCCTTAGCGGGAGTGTCAACGAGCAGTACTTC. Translating it yields CASSLSGSVNEQYF.

This chain connects TRBV4-1 to TRBJ2-1; D might be TRBD1 (5 bases). The CDR3 has 14 amino acids. Per germline, CDR1 MGHRA and CDR2 YSYEKL. Deletions cut 2 bases from V and 3 bases from J, with 8 bases between. CDR3 region: CASSQTDSYNEQFF. CDR3 nucleotides: TGCGCCAGCAGCCAAACCGACAGCTACAATGAGCAGTTCTTC.

This clone showed up just a few times. V gene TRBV6-1 combines with J gene TRBJ2-7; TRBD1 aligns across 11 bases. Trimming at V came to 0 bases and at J to 6 bases, leaving 4 bases not matched to a gene. CDR1 MNHNS and CDR2 SASEGT come from the germline V gene. The CDR3 is made up of 15 amino acids. The DNA of the CDR3 is TGTGCCAGCAGTGAAGCGGACGGGACAGGGGGCGAGCAGTACTTC. Amino acids: CASSEADGTGGEQYF.

Worth noting for this clone: Compared with germline, one end of the junction differs, possibly owing to a read error. The chain uses TRBV7-9 and TRBJ2-1; a weak D match, TRBD1 (6 bases). CDR1 SEHNR and CDR2 FQNEAQ come from the germline V gene (reference sequence). The CDR3 sequence is 15 residues long. The CDR3 is CASTLLQDRNDEQFF. CDR3 sequence (DNA): TGTGCCAGCACCTTACTGCAGGACAGAAATGATGAGCAGTTCTTC. The entire variable domain, with the rest obtained from reference TRBV7-9 and TRBJ2-1, is as follows: DTGVSQNPRHKITKRGQNVTFRCDPISEHNRLYWYRQTLGQGPEFLTYFQNEAQLEKSRLLSDRFSAERPKGSFSTLEIQRTEQGDSAMYLCASTLLQDRNDEQFFGPGTRLTVL.